Listed below are T cell receptor beta chains from one sample, sequenced in a study of cytomegalovirus exposure and HLA in healthy donors. Clones were read by immunoSEQ multiplex PCR, and TCRdb kept only the in-frame ones, dropping some. Of around 190,000 clones listed, around 75% are singletons. The source material was PBMCs. These receptors all stem from a female donor in good health and CMV-seronegative. Each CDR3 is given with its conserved first and last residue. The D gene is left open where the match is weak. Rows give clone size only sometimes, using once, few, many, or a class for an expanded clone.

abundance	v_gene	j_gene	d_gene	CDR3nt	CDR3aa
NA	TRBV27	TRBJ2-7	NA	TGTGCCAGCAGTTTAGGTGGGACAAGGAGCTCCTACGAGCAGTACTTC	CASSLGGTRSSYEQYF
NA	TRBV7-9	TRBJ2-3	NA	TGTGCCAGCAGTCTAGGACTAAGCACAGATACGCAGTATTTT	CASSLGLSTDTQYF
few	TRBV27	TRBJ2-3	TRBD2	TGTGCCAGCCTACCCCTCCCCCTGACTAGCGGGACGGCAGATACGCAGTATTTT	CASLPLPLTSGTADTQYF
once	TRBV28	TRBJ2-1	NA	TGTGCCAGCAGTTTAAACAGGGAACCCCACAGTGAGCAGTTCTTC	CASSLNREPHSEQFF
NA	TRBV6-1	TRBJ2-7	TRBD1	TGTGCCAGCAGGACAGGGACATCCTACGAGCAGTACTTC	CASRTGTSYEQYF
NA	TRBV28	TRBJ2-7	TRBD2	TGTGCCAGCAGTCCCCACCCGGTAGCGGGAGATCGGTACGAGCAGTACTTC	CASSPHPVAGDRYEQYF
once	TRBV15	TRBJ2-5	NA	TGTGCCACCAGCAGAGCCGGACAGAACCAAGAGACCCAGTACTTC	CATSRAGQNQETQYF
NA	TRBV6-1	TRBJ2-5	TRBD1	TGTGCCAGCGACAGGGAAGGAGAGACCCAGTACTTC	CASDREGETQYF
NA	TRBV6-4	TRBJ1-6	TRBD1	TGTGCCAGCAGTGGGAAGACCGGGACAGGGAGGAACAATTCACCCCTCCACTTT	CASSGKTGTGRNNSPLHF
NA	TRBV4-1	TRBJ2-1	TRBD2	TGCGCCAGCAGCCACCCGGGGCGGGGGTTGAGAGAGCAGTTCTTC	CASSHPGRGLREQFF
NA	TRBV6-5	TRBJ2-5	TRBD2	TGTGCCAGCAGTAGGGCGGGAGGGTACCAAGAGACCCAGTACTTC	CASSRAGGYQETQYF
once	TRBV2	TRBJ2-5	NA	TGTGCCACTGGAATGAGGTACCAAGAGACCCAGTACTTC	CATGMRYQETQYF
NA	TRBV5-1	TRBJ2-1	TRBD2	TGCGCCAGCAGCTTTTTAGCGGGAGGGCCCCTCAATGAGCAGTTCTTC	CASSFLAGGPLNEQFF
NA	TRBV7-9	TRBJ2-1	NA	TGTGCCAGCAGCTTCCGGGACTTGGTATACAATGAGCAGTTCTTC	CASSFRDLVYNEQFF
NA	TRBV7-2	TRBJ1-3	TRBD1	TGTGCCAGCAGCCCGGACAGGTTCTCTGGAAACACCATATATTTT	CASSPDRFSGNTIYF
few	TRBV4-1	TRBJ2-7	NA	TGCGCCAGCAGCACACGCTCGTGGGACACCCCCTACGAGCAGTACTTC	CASSTRSWDTPYEQYF
few	TRBV4-1	TRBJ2-1	TRBD2	TGCGCCAGCAGCCAAACGGGGGGACTAGCGGGAAAAAATGAGCAGTTCTTC	CASSQTGGLAGKNEQFF
NA	TRBV2	TRBJ2-5	TRBD2	TGTGCCAGCACCCGAACTAGCGGCCAAGAGACCCAGTACTTC	CASTRTSGQETQYF
once	TRBV21-1	TRBJ1-2	NA	TGTGCCAGCAGTTGCGGGGGGGGTAACTATGGCTACACCTTC	CASSCGGGNYGYTF
NA	TRBV7-8	TRBJ2-7	NA	TGTGCCAGCAGCTTAGACCTAACCCCATACGAGCAGTACTTC	CASSLDLTPYEQYF
NA	TRBV25-1	TRBJ2-3	NA	TGTGCCAGCAGTGAGTCTCGCACTTTTAGCACAGATACGCAGTATTTT	CASSESRTFSTDTQYF
NA	TRBV4-3	TRBJ1-1	NA	TGCGCCAGCAGCCAAGGACTTTTACTTAGTCTCGATACTGAAGCTTTCTTT	CASSQGLLLSLDTEAFF
NA	TRBV7-6	TRBJ2-1	TRBD2	TGTGCCAGCAGCTTAGGGTTGCCTAGCGGGAGCTCCTACAATGAGCAGTTCTTC	CASSLGLPSGSSYNEQFF
NA	TRBV2	TRBJ2-1	NA	TGTGCCAGCAGTGCCCCGAGGGAGCAGTTCTTC	CASSAPREQFF
NA	TRBV13	TRBJ1-5	TRBD1	TGTGCCAGCAGCAGACAGGGGGGCAATCAGCCCCAGCATTTT	CASSRQGGNQPQHF
few	TRBV29-1	TRBJ2-7	NA	TGCAGCGTCGGCGGCGGGGACGAGCAGTACTTC	CSVGGGDEQYF
NA	TRBV7-8	TRBJ2-1	NA	TGTGCCAGCAGCTTTTCGGGGGGCATCAATGAGCAGTTCTTC	CASSFSGGINEQFF